This TCR beta chain was captured in a study of blood T cell repertoires in COVID-19. The CDR3 runs 14 residues. V shed 4 bases and J 3 bases; nucleotides not matched to a gene: 4. Germline CDR1 LGHDT, CDR2 YNNKEL (reference sequence). The assay was immunoSEQ multiplex PCR, and TCRdb's table has in-frame clones only and misses some. This sample yields about 210,000 clones, of which just over 90% are seen a single time; around 1.2% belongs to the top ten. In this sample, this clone turned up once. This clonotype was obtained from a man younger than 40 with acute or convalescent COVID-19. This chain joins TRBV3-1 (or the pseudogene TRBV3-2) and TRBJ2-7; 9 bases line up with TRBD1. Sequenced sample: peripheral blood. CDR3 protein: CASSPGQGFYEQYF. Written as DNA, the CDR3 is TGTGCCAGCAGCCCGGGACAGGGATTCTACGAGCAGTACTTC.